Shown below are 20 T cell receptor beta chains from a single sample sequenced in a study of shared clonotypes between healthy human individuals. Naive CD8 cells comprised CD45RO-negative, CCR7-positively selected cells, excluding terminally differentiated effector memory CD45RA+ cells. Clones were sequenced by immunoSEQ multiplex PCR, and TCRdb holds only the in-frame ones, with some missing. The sample gives millions of clones, over 85% of which show up once; approximately 1.2% is in the top ten. Material: naive CD8+ T cells sorted from blood. All receptors derive from a man aged 18 to 30 in good health.

The V call is TRBV2, the J call TRBJ2-1; 10 positions agree with TRBD2. With 5 bases clipped from V and 1 base from J, the junction kept 2 bases outside the gene matches. Germline lookup yields CDR1 SNHLY and CDR2 FYNNEI. The CDR3 spans 15 residues. The CDR3 bases are TGTGCCAGCAGTCTAGCGGGAGTATCCTACAATGAGCAGTTCTTC. It translates to CASSLAGVSYNEQFF.

The V call is TRBV15, the J call TRBJ2-7, with TRBD1 matching 11 bases. Germline values: CDR1 LNHNV, CDR2 YYDKDF (reference sequence). This CDR3 spans 15 amino acids. V shed 3 bases, J shed 5 bases, and the junction held 6 bases outside the gene matches. The CDR3 coding sequence is TGTGCCACCAGCAGGGAGGACAGGGGGCTACACGAGCAGTACTTC. Its protein product is CATSREDRGLHEQYF.

The rearrangement joins TRBV7-2 to TRBJ1-5; a possible D gene is TRBD1 (5 bases). The CDR3 has 16 residues. The germline V gene has CDR1 SGHTA and CDR2 FQGNSA. V lost 1 base and J lost 4, with 14 bases in between. The CDR3 is CASSLETAGYNQPQHF. CDR3 DNA sequence: TGTGCCAGCAGCTTAGAAACGGCAGGGTATAATCAGCCCCAGCATTTT.

The chain joins TRBV7-9 to TRBJ2-2; no firm D call. Germline CDR1 reads SEHNR; CDR2 reads FQNEAQ (reference sequence). V dropped 4 bases and J dropped 0 bases, with 3 bases sitting between them. The CDR3 totals 13 residues. CDR3: CASSSPNTGELFF. The CDR3 bases are TGTGCCAGCAGCTCACCGAACACCGGGGAGCTGTTTTTT.

The chain combines TRBV29-1 with TRBJ2-5; D is perhaps TRBD1 or TRBD2 (5 bases each). This CDR3 region has 15 residues. Trimming removed 4 bases from V and 5 bases from J, with 20 bases in between. CDR1 and CDR2 (germline): SQVTM, ANQGSEA. The CDR3 loop reads CSVGPGRVKRETQYF. The CDR3 DNA reads TGCAGCGTTGGCCCGGGACGGGTTAAGAGGGAGACCCAGTACTTC.

On this clone itself: Other nucleotide sequences from this sample produce the same CDR3. The chain uses TRBV6-5 and TRBJ2-3; D gene uncertain. The CDR3 runs 14 residues. V lost 2 bases, J lost 0 bases, and 6 bases lay in between. CDR1 is MNHEY, CDR2 SVGAGI, per germline. CDR3 residues: CASSYSASTDTQYF. The CDR3 nucleotides read TGTGCCAGCAGTTACAGCGCTAGCACAGATACGCAGTATTTT.

The chain employs TRBV4-1 and TRBJ2-3; a weak D match, TRBD2 (6 bases). V lost 5 bases, J lost 3 bases, and 15 bases lay in between. CDR3 length equals 15 residues. Germline V gene data show CDR1 as MGHRA and CDR2 as YSYEKL. CDR3 protein: CASSTAGSVTDTQYF. CDR3 DNA: TGCGCCAGCAGCACGGCGGGGAGCGTAACAGATACGCAGTATTTT.

The chain carries TRBV28 and TRBJ2-7; 7 bases map to TRBD1. This CDR3 contains 15 residues. Per germline, CDR1 MDHEN and CDR2 SYDVKM. Trimming cost V 7 bases and J 7 bases; bases outside gene matches: 16. The CDR3 reads CASILGPGPRGEQYF. The CDR3 DNA follows: TGTGCCAGCATCCTCGGTCCGGGACCCAGGGGGGAGCAGTACTTC. The full variable domain, its missing parts supplied by reference TRBV28 and TRBJ2-7, is DVKVTQSSRYLVKRTGEKVFLECVQDMDHENMFWYRQDPGLGLRLIYFSYDVKMKEKGDIPEGYSVSREKKERFSLILESASTNQTSMYLCASILGPGPRGEQYFGPGTRLTVT.

Remarks on this clone: Other DNA variants within this sample encode the same CDR3. This chain connects TRBV7-9 to TRBJ2-7; 7 nucleotides line up with TRBD2. The CDR3 has 13 amino acids. The germline CDR1 and CDR2 sequences are SEHNR and FQNEAQ (reference sequence). Trimming cost V 5 bases and J 3 bases; bases outside gene matches: 4. This chain's CDR3 is CASSSPGGYEQYF. The CDR3 DNA reads as TGTGCCAGCAGCAGCCCGGGGGGCTACGAGCAGTACTTC.

The sample holds one count of this clone. CDR3 sequence (DNA): TGTGCCAGCAGCTTAGATTCGAGTAGGGATACGCAGTATTTT. This encodes CASSLDSSRDTQYF. The chain links TRBV7-2 to TRBJ2-3; D gene ambiguous. This CDR3 spans 14 amino acids. CDR1 SGHTA and CDR2 FQGNSA come from the germline V gene. V lost 1 base, J lost 6 bases, and 11 bases lay in between.

The J gene is TRBJ2-2, the V gene TRBV29-1; 7 positions agree with TRBD2. The CDR3 is made up of 15 amino acids. Unmatched junction bases numbered 6, after V lost 3 bases and J lost 2 bases. The germline gives CDR1 SQVTM, CDR2 ANQGSEA. The CDR3 protein is CSVERGGSNTGELFF. The CDR3 DNA reads as TGCAGCGTTGAGCGGGGAGGGTCTAACACCGGGGAGCTGTTTTTT.

The rearrangement joins TRBV2 to TRBJ2-7; D may be TRBD1 (5 bases). Germline V gene sequence: CDR1 SNHLY, CDR2 FYNNEI. Trimming pared 9 bases from V and 0 bases from J, leaving 15 bases between. This CDR3 has 14 residues. Here the CDR3 reads CARTTHDSSYEQYF. The CDR3 coding sequence is TGTGCCAGAACGACACACGACAGCTCCTACGAGCAGTACTTC.

The V call is TRBV2, the J call TRBJ2-7, with D maybe TRBD1 (6 bases). The ends were cut back, 10 bases at V and 2 bases at J, with 15 bases in the middle. CDR1 and CDR2 from the germline V gene are SNHLY and FYNNEI. The CDR3 spans 13 residues. The CDR3 reads CATLKGEAYEQYF. The CDR3 nucleotides read TGTGCCACCCTAAAGGGGGAAGCCTACGAGCAGTACTTC. Combining the CDR3 with reference TRBV2 and TRBJ2-7 gives the whole variable domain EPEVTQTPSHQVTQMGQEVILRCVPISNHLYFYWYRQILGQKVEFLVSFYNNEISEKSEIFDDQFSVERPDGSNFTLKIRSTKLEDSAMYFCATLKGEAYEQYFGPGTRLTVT.

V and J are TRBV4-1 and TRBJ2-7, with TRBD2 matching over 8 bases. From germline, CDR1 is MGHRA and CDR2 YSYEKL. The CDR3 has 17 amino acids. V lost 1 base to trimming and J lost 0 bases; unmatched junction nucleotides: 8. CDR3 DNA sequence: TGCGCCAGCAGCCAAGGCGATGCGGGGACTAGCTCCTACGAGCAGTACTTC. This sequence encodes CASSQGDAGTSSYEQYF.

The chain links TRBV5-1 to TRBJ2-7; the D gene is possibly TRBD1 (6 bases). The CDR3 spans 16 residues. V gave up 2 bases and J gave up 5 bases, with 20 bases separating them. CDR1 and CDR2 from the germline V gene are SGHRS and YFSETQ. The CDR3 protein is CASSFIVTGSAHEQYF. Written as DNA, the CDR3 is TGCGCCAGCAGCTTCATAGTAACAGGGTCGGCGCACGAGCAGTACTTC.

The chain employs TRBV6-1 and TRBJ2-2; no reliable D call. With 7 bases removed from V and 6 bases from J, the gap between germline ends came to 18 bases. The CDR3 has 15 residues. From germline, CDR1 is MNHNS and CDR2 SASEGT. Here the CDR3 DNA reads TGTGCCAGCATCCCAGGCCCGCCGATGGCCGGGGAGCTGTTTTTT. This translates into CASIPGPPMAGELFF.

This chain's CDR3 is CASSIETSGRGTTGELFF. The DNA for the CDR3 is TGTGCCAGTAGTATAGAGACTAGCGGGAGGGGTACGACCGGGGAGCTGTTTTTT. The rearrangement joins TRBV19 to TRBJ2-2, with 14 bases aligning to TRBD2. Germline CDR1 and CDR2: LNHDA and SQIVND (reference sequence). V lost 0 bases to trimming and J lost 5 bases; unmatched junction nucleotides: 5. This CDR3 contains 18 residues.

The chain employs TRBV7-9 and TRBJ1-2; perhaps TRBD1 as D (5 bases). The CDR3 consists of 16 residues. Trimming removed 5 bases from V and 1 base from J, with 17 bases in between. Germline V gene lookup returns CDR1 SEHNR and CDR2 FQNEAQ (reference sequence). The CDR3 is CASSLFSRQFNYGYTF. The CDR3 nucleotides are TGTGCCAGCAGCCTATTCTCCCGACAGTTTAACTATGGCTACACCTTC.

The rearrangement uses TRBV9 and TRBJ2-7; 8 nucleotides line up with TRBD1. CDR1 and CDR2 from the germline V gene are SGDLS and YYNGEE. The CDR3 sequence is 15 residues long. J gave up 4 bases and V 2 bases, and 8 bases lay outside the gene matches. The chain's CDR3 is CASSVSTGGLYEQYF. The CDR3 coding sequence is TGTGCCAGCAGCGTTAGCACAGGGGGACTTTACGAGCAGTACTTC.

This rearrangement joins TRBV7-2 to TRBJ2-5; TRBD2 matches 13 bases. This CDR3 spans 15 amino acids. The J segment lost 2 bases and the V segment lost 4 bases, leaving 1 base of the junction unmatched. The germline V gene encodes CDR1 SGHTA and CDR2 FQGNSA. This CDR3 is CASSWGLAGQETQYF. The CDR3 DNA reads TGTGCCAGCAGCTGGGGACTAGCGGGGCAAGAGACCCAGTACTTC. Full variable domain (outside the CDR3, taken from reference TRBV7-2 and TRBJ2-5): GAGVSQSPSNKVTEKGKDVELRCDPISGHTALYWYRQSLGQGLEFLIYFQGNSAPDKSGLPSDRFSAERTGGSVSTLTIQRTQQEDSAVYLCASSWGLAGQETQYFGPGTRLLVL.